Below, 2 T cell receptor beta chains from the same sample are listed, as sequenced in a study of vaccination and CD4 T cells after COVID-19. Treatment described: 10-day PBMC culture with coronavirus spike peptide pools or control peptides (ViraFEST assay). These TCRs' antigens remain unknown. Scientists ran DNA taken from cultured CD4+ T cells through the Oncomine TCR Beta short-read assay for sequencing. A single record per CDR3 protein comes from TCRdb applying MiXCR to the PCR reads. The profile shows more than 15,000 distinct CDR3 sequences, less than 65% of them singletons. The sequencing here drew on cultured CD4+ T cells from blood, taken after SARS-CoV-2 vaccination. Every receptor here comes from a human donor with COVID-19.

This clonotype was recorded a few times. The chain couples TRBV6-2 or TRBV6-3 to TRBJ1-6; tentative D call: TRBD1 (6 bases). Germline loops: CDR1 MNHEY, CDR2 SVGEGT. The CDR3 is made up of 16 amino acids. V dropped 10 bases and J dropped 6 bases, with 22 bases sitting between them. The CDR3 DNA is TGTGCCACCCGTATGACAGGAGTTACCCGTAATTCACCCCTCCACTTT. Its protein is CATRMTGVTRNSPLHF.

The rearrangement joins TRBV6-1 to TRBJ1-5; 9 bases are a match to TRBD1. The CDR3 covers 13 residues. The J segment lost 4 bases and the V segment lost 6 bases, leaving 1 base of the junction unmatched. From germline, CDR1 is MNHNS and CDR2 SASEGT. The CDR3, as DNA: TGTGCCAGCAGAGACAGGGGGAATCAGCCCCAGCATTTT. This sequence encodes CASRDRGNQPQHF.